This TCR beta chain was sequenced during a study of T-cell reconstitution after alpha-beta-depleted transplantation in children listed by TCRdb under 2016. Concerning the study at large: The study quantitatively tracked T-cell immune reconstitution after TCRalphabeta/CD19-depleted allogeneic hematopoietic cell transplantation in children using TCR repertoire profiling.

Summary of the overall study and its limitations: Apparently early alphabetaT-cell count recovery about two months after transplant reportedly relied on only several hundred rapidly expanded clones derived from non-depleted graft cells. In some patients, the high TCRbeta diversity seen at day 60 was put down to recipient T cells and intrathymic progenitors that had survived conditioning. Hyperexpanded clone frequencies declined over subsequent months; after one year, T-cell counts and TCRbeta diversity were mostly attributed to newly produced T cells.

Library preparation was by PCR. The instrument was an Illumina HiSeq 2500. TCR library preparation used molecular barcoding, with unique molecular identifiers applied to normalize quantification of the TCRbeta repertoire. The public sequencing data were trimmed at Q25 with fastp and processed into clonotypes with MiXCR by TCRdb, which kept only in-frame beta chains. Each entry is one CDR3 protein sequence, shown with its most common DNA and genes. The sample table shows around 700,000 distinct CDR3 sequences, and around 13% are seen once. 0.79% of the sample comes from the top ten. The trim is 4 bases for V and 2 bases for J, with a gap of 17 bases between the germline ends. The CDR3, cysteine through phenylalanine, is 16 amino acids long. Here the CDR3 DNA is all that survives: 48 bases in frame from base 1. CDR1 is given as SGHKS and CDR2 as YYEKEE, both from the germline V gene (reference sequence).

The sample's treatment or condition label is to be understood as: allogeneic hematopoietic cell transplantation with graft depleted of TCRalphabeta T cells and CD19 B cells. Transplant recipients were children who received TCRalphabeta/CD19-depleted allogeneic hematopoietic cell grafts. There are a few counts of this clonotype. Its binding antigen is unknown. The record has no base qualities; no much larger clone is one base away. The receptor's source is a girl aged 2 to 9 with congenital amegakaryocytic thrombocytopenia, due to receive a stem cell transplant. This chain joins TRBV5-5 to TRBJ2-3; the D segment could be TRBD2, given 6 matching bases. The sample was PBMCs, taken before TCRalphabeta/CD19-depleted stem cell transplant. The bases read TGTGCCAGCAGCGCCCGGGACTGGGCAATCACAGATACGCAGTATTTT. Translation gives CASSARDWAITDTQYF.